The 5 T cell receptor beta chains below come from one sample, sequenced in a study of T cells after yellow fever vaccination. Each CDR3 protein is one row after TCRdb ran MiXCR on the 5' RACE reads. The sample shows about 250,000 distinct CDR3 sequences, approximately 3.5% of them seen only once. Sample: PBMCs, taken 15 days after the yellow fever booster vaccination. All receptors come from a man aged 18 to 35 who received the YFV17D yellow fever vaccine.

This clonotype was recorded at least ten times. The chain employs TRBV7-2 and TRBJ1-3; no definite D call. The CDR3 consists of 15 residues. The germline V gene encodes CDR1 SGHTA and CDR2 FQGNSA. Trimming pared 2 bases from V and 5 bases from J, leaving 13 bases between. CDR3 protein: CASSLSAEKRNTIYF. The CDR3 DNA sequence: TGTGCCAGCAGCTTATCGGCAGAGAAGAGAAACACCATATATTTT.

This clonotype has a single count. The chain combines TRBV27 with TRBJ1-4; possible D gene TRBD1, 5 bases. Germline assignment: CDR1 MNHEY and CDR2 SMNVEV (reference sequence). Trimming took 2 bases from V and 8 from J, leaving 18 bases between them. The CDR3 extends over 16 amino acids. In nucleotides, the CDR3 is TGTGCCAGCAGTTTAACCTCGGTTACACGGGGGGAAAAACTGTTTTTT. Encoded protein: CASSLTSVTRGEKLFF.

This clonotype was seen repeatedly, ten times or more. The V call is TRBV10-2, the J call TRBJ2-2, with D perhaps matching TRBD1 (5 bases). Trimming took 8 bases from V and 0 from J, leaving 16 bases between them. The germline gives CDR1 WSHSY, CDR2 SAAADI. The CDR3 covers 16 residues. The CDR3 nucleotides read TGCGCCAGCTTTGTCGTGGGGCCTTCGAACACCGGGGAGCTGTTTTTT. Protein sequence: CASFVVGPSNTGELFF.

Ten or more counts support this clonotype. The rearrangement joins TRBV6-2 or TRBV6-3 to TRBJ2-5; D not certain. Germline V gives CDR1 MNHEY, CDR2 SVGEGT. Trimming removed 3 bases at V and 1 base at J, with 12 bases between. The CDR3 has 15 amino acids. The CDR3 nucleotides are TGTGCCAGCAGTTATCCACGACGGTCCCAAGAGACCCAGTACTTC. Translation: CASSYPRRSQETQYF.

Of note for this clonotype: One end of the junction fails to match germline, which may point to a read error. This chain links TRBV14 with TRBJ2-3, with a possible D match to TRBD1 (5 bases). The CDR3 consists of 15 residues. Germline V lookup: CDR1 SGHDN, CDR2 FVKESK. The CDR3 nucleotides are TGTGCCAGCAGCCAGGGCAGGGTCAGAACAGTTACGCAGTATTTT. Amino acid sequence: CASSQGRVRTVTQYF.